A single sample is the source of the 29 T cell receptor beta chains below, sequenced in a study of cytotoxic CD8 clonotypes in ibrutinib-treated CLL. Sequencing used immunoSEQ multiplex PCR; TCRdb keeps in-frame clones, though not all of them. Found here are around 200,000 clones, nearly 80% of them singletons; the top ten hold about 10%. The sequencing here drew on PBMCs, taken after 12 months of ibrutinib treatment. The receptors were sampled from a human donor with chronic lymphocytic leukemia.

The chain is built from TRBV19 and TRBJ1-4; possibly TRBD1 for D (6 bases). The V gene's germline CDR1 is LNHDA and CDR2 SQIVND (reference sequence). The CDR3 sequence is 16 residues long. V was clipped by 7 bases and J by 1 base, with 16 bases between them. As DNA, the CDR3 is TGTGCCAGTAAAACAGGGATCGGAGGAACTAATGAAAAACTGTTTTTT. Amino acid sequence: CASKTGIGGTNEKLFF. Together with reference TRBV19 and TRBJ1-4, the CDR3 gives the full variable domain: DGGITQSPKYLFRKEGQNVTLSCEQNLNHDAMYWYRQDPGQGLRLIYYSQIVNDFQKGDIAEGYSVSREKKESFPLTVTSAQKNPTAFYLCASKTGIGGTNEKLFFGSGTQLSVL.

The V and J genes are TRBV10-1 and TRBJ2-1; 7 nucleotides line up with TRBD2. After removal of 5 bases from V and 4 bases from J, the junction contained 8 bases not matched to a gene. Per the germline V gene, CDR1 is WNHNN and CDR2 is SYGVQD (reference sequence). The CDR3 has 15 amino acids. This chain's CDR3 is CASSTGASGYNEQFF. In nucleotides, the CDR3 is TGCGCCAGCAGTACTGGGGCTAGCGGATACAATGAGCAGTTCTTC.

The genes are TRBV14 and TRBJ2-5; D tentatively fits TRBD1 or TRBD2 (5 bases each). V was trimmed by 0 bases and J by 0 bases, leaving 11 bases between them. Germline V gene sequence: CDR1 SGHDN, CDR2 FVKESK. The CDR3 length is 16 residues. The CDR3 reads CASSQDRGTNQETQYF. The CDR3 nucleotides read TGTGCCAGCAGCCAAGATCGAGGGACGAACCAAGAGACCCAGTACTTC.

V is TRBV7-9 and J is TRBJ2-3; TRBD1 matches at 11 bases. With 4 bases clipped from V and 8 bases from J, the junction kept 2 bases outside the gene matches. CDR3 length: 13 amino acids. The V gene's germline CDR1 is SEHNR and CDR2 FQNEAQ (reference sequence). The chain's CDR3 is CASSSGTGGTQYF. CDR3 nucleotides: TGTGCCAGCAGCTCAGGGACAGGGGGTACGCAGTATTTT.

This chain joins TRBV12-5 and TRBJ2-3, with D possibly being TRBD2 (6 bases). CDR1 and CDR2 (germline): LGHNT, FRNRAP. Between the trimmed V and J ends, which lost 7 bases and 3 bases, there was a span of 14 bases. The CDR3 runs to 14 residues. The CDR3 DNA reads TGTGCTAGTGCCTTATATGGGGGGACAGATACGCAGTATTTT. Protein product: CASALYGGTDTQYF.

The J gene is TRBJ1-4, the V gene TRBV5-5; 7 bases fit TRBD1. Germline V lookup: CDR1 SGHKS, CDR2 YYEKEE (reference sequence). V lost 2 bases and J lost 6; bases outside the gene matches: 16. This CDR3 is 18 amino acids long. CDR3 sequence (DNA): TGTGCCAGCAGCTTATTACGAGATGCCGGGACAGTCTATGAAAAACTGTTTTTT. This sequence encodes CASSLLRDAGTVYEKLFF. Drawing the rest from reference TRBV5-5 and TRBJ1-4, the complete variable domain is DAGVTQSPTHLIKTRGQQVTLRCSPISGHKSVSWYQQVLGQGPQFIFQYYEKEERGRGNFPDRFSARQFPNYSSELNVNALLLGDSALYLCASSLLRDAGTVYEKLFFGSGTQLSVL.

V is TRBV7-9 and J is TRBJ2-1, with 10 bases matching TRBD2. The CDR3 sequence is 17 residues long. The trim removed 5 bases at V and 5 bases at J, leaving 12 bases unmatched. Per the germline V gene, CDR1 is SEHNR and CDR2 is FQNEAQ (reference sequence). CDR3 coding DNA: TGTGCCAGCAGCCCCCCCCTCTCACTAGCGGGGCACAATGAGCAGTTCTTC. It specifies CASSPPLSLAGHNEQFF.

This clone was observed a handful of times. The CDR3 sequence is CASSYDRVTEAFF. The CDR3 nucleotides read TGCGCCAGCAGCTATGACAGAGTCACTGAAGCTTTCTTT. The chain recombines TRBV5-1 with TRBJ1-1; D may be TRBD1 (5 bases). Germline lookup yields CDR1 SGHRS and CDR2 YFSETQ. The CDR3 consists of 13 residues. V lost 3 bases, J lost 4 bases, and 10 bases lay in between.

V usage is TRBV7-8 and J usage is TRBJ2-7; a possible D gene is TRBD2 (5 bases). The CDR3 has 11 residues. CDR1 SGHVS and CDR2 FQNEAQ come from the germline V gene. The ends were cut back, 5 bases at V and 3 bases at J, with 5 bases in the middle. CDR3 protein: CASSTSYEQYF. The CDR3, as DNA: TGTGCCAGCAGCACTAGCTACGAGCAGTACTTC. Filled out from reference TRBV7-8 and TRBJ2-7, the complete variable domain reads GAGVSQSPRYKVAKRGQDVALRCDPISGHVSLFWYQQALGQGPEFLTYFQNEAQLDKSGLPSDRFFAERPEGSVSTLKIQRTQQEDSAVYLCASSTSYEQYFGPGTRLTVT.

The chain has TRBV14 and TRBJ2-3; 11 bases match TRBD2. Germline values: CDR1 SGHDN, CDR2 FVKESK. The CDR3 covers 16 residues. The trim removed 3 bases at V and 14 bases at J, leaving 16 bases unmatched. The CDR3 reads CASSQPRGLAETPPYF. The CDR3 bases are TGTGCCAGCAGCCAGCCGCGGGGACTAGCGGAAACCCCTCCGTATTTT.

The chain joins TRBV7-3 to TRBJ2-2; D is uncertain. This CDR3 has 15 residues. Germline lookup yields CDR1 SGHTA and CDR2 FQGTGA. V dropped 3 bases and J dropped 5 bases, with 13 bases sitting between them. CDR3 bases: TGTGCCAGCAGCTTGGACCTCTGGCGAACCGGGGAGCTGTTTTTT. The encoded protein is CASSLDLWRTGELFF.

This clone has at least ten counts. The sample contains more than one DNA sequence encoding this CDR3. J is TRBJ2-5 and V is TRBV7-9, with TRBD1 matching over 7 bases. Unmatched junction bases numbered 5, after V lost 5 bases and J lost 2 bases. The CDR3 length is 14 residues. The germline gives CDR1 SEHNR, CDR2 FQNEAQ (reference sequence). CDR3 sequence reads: CASSGRQGQETQYF. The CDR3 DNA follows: TGTGCCAGCAGCGGCCGACAGGGTCAAGAGACCCAGTACTTC. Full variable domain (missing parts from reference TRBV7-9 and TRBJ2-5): DTGVSQNPRHKITKRGQNVTFRCDPISEHNRLYWYRQTLGQGPEFLTYFQNEAQLEKSRLLSDRFSAERPKGSFSTLEIQRTEQGDSAMYLCASSGRQGQETQYFGPGTRLLVL.

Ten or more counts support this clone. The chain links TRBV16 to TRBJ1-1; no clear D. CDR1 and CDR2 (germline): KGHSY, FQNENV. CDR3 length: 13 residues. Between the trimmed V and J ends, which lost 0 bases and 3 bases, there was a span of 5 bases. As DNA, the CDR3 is TGTGCCAGCAGCCAATCGCGGGACACTGAAGCTTTCTTT. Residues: CASSQSRDTEAFF.

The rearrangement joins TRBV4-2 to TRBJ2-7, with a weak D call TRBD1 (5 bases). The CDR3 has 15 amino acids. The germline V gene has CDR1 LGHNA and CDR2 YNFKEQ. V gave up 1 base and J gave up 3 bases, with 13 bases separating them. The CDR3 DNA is TGTGCCAGCAGCCAAGGGGGCCAGGATAGCTACGAGCAGTACTTC. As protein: CASSQGGQDSYEQYF.

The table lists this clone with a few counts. In DNA form, the CDR3 reads TGCGCCAGCAGACTTGACTCGGGACAGGGGGCATATGGCTACACCTTC. Translating gives CASRLDSGQGAYGYTF. V and J are TRBV4-1 and TRBJ1-2; 12 bases match TRBD1. J was trimmed by 5 bases and V by 6 bases; bases with no gene match: 10. Germline V gives CDR1 MGHRA, CDR2 YSYEKL. This CDR3 is 16 amino acids long.

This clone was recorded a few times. The CDR3 loop reads CAWREIQGASRYGYTF. CDR3 bases: TGTGCCTGGAGAGAAATACAGGGGGCTTCTCGATATGGCTACACCTTC. The chain links TRBV30 to TRBJ1-2, with TRBD1 matching 9 bases. Trimming at V came to 3 bases and at J to 5 bases, leaving 13 bases not matched to a gene. CDR1 GTSNPN and CDR2 SVGIG come from the germline V gene (reference sequence). The CDR3 loop spans 16 amino acids.

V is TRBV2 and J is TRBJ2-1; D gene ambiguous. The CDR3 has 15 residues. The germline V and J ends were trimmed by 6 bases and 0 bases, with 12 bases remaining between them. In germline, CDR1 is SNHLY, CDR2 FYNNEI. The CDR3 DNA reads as TGTGCCAGCAGGATGACGGAGAGCTCCTACAATGAGCAGTTCTTC. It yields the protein CASRMTESSYNEQFF.

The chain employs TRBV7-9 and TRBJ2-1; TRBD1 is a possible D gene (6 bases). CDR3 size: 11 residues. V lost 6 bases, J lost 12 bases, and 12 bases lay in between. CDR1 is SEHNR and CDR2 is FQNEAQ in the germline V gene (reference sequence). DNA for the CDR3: TGTGCCAGCAGGACTCAGGGGACGCAGTTCTTC. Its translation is CASRTQGTQFF.

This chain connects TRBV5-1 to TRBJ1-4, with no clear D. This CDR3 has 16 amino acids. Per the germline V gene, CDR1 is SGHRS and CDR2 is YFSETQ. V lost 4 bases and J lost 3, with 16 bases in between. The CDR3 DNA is TGCGCCAGCAGCCCCGATGGAGTCGAGCCTAATGAAAAACTGTTTTTT. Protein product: CASSPDGVEPNEKLFF.

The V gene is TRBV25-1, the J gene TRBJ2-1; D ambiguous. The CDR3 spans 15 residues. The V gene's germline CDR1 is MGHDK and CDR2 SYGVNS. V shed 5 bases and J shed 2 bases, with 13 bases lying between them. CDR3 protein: CASSSGIQTYNEQFF. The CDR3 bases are TGTGCCAGCAGTTCTGGGATTCAGACCTACAATGAGCAGTTCTTC.

This chain's CDR3 is CAISPGPPGRGANVLTF. The CDR3 nucleotides read TGTGCCATCAGCCCCGGGCCCCCTGGACGTGGGGCCAACGTCCTGACTTTC. The chain joins TRBV10-3 to TRBJ2-6; D remains unclear. The CDR3 has 17 amino acids. V was pared by 6 bases and J by 3 bases, with 18 bases between. Germline V gene sequence: CDR1 ENHRY, CDR2 SYGVKD.

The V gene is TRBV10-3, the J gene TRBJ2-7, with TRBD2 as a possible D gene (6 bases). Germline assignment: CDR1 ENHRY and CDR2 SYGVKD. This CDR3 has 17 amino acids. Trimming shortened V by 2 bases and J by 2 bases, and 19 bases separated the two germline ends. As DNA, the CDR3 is TGTGCCATCAGTGAGAATGAGGAGACTAGTTCAACCTACGAGCAGTACTTC. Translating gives CAISENEETSSTYEQYF.

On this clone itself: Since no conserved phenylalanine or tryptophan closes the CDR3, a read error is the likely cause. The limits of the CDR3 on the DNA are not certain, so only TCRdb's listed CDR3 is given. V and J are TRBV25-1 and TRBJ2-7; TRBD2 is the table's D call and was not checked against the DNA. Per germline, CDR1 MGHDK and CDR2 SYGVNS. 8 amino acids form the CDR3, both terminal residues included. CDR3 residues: CATVLARG.

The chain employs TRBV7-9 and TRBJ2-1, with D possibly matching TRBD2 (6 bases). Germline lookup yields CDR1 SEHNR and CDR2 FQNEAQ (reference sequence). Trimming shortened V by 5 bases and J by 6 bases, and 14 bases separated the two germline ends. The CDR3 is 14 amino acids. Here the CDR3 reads CASSPRGSGNEQFF. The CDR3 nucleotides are TGTGCCAGCAGCCCCCGGGGGTCCGGCAATGAGCAGTTCTTC.

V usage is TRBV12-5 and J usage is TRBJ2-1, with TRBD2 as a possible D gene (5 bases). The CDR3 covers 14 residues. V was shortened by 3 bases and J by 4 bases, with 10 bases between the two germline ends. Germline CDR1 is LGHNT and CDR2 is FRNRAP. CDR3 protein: CASGFGAAYNEQFF. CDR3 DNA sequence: TGTGCTAGTGGTTTTGGAGCGGCATACAATGAGCAGTTCTTC. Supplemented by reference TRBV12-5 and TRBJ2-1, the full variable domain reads DARVTQTPRHKVTEMGQEVTMRCQPILGHNTVFWYRQTMMQGLELLAYFRNRAPLDDSGMPKDRFSAEMPDATLATLKIQPSEPRDSAVYFCASGFGAAYNEQFFGPGTRLTVL.

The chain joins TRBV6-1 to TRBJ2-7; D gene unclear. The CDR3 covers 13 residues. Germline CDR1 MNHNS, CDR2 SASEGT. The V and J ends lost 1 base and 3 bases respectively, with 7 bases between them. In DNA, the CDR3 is TGTGCCAGCAGTGAAGTATCGGGCTACGAGCAGTACTTC. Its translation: CASSEVSGYEQYF.

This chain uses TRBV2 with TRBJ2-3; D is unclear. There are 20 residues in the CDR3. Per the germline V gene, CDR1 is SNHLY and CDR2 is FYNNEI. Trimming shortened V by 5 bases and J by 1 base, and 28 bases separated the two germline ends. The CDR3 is CASSPIRYLTTGSRTDTQYF. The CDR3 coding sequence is TGTGCCAGCAGTCCTATCCGTTACCTGACGACGGGCTCCCGCACAGATACGCAGTATTTT.

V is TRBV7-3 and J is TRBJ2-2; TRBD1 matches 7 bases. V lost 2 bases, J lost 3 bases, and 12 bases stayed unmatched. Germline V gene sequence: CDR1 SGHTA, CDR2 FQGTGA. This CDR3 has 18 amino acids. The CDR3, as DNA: TGTGCCAGCAGCTTATCAACCCCGGGGACAGCCCACACCGGGGAGCTGTTTTTT. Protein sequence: CASSLSTPGTAHTGELFF.

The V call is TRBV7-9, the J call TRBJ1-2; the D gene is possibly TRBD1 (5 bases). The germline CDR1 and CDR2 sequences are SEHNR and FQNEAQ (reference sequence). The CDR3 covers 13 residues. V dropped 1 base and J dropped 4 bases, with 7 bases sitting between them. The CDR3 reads CASSLGQSYGYTF. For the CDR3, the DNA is TGTGCCAGCAGCTTAGGACAGAGCTATGGCTACACCTTC.